A selection of T cell receptor beta chains follows, all from one sample in a study of blood T cell repertoires in COVID-19. Libraries were prepared by immunoSEQ multiplex PCR; TCRdb keeps only in-frame clonotypes and omits some of them. The table lists roughly 46,000 clones, approximately 90% of them singletons. Sequencing was carried out using peripheral blood. The receptors shown here come from a man between 45 and 60 years old with active COVID-19. Each CDR3 is given without its conserved first and last residue.

TRBV12-3/TRBV12-4	TRBJ2-3	ASGLERTDTQY
TRBV4-2	TRBJ2-2	ASSQEIAGELF
TRBV15	TRBJ1-4	ATSRGFGGATNEKLF
TRBV6-5	TRBJ1-1	ASSRTGGTEAF
TRBV24-1	TRBJ2-5	ATSDTGGAETQY
TRBV6-5	TRBJ1-2	ASSLTAAYGYT
TRBV28	TRBJ2-7	ASGVMGTPYEQY
TRBV4-2	TRBJ2-3	ASSQEGSGGSLSPTQY
TRBV11-2	TRBJ2-1	ASSLVSANEQF
TRBV19	TRBJ1-5	ASSTPGQTNQPQH
TRBV19	TRBJ2-2	ASKRTNTGELF
TRBV24-1	TRBJ2-2	ATSDPGAGELF
TRBV28	TRBJ1-2	ASSLGYRESYGYT
TRBV24-1	TRBJ2-5	ATSDSADGETQY
TRBV9	TRBJ2-5	ASSGTSGGAQTQY
TRBV27	TRBJ1-2	ASSLRGIYGYT
TRBV4-1	TRBJ2-4	ASSQDPTLAKNIQY
TRBV29-1	TRBJ2-5	SVGATGEETQY
TRBV19	TRBJ2-1	ASTASGVRNEQF
TRBV14	TRBJ2-7	ASSPDRRAIYEQY
TRBV7-3	TRBJ2-6	ASSQGHVGANVLT
TRBV6-5	TRBJ2-3	ASSRSQEGTDTQY
TRBV5-1	TRBJ1-2	ASSLTGGRSGDGYT
TRBV25-1	TRBJ1-2	ATAVTGTYGYT
TRBV4-1	TRBJ2-2	ASSQALSSNTGELF
TRBV18	TRBJ1-4	ASSPSTGVRATNEKLF